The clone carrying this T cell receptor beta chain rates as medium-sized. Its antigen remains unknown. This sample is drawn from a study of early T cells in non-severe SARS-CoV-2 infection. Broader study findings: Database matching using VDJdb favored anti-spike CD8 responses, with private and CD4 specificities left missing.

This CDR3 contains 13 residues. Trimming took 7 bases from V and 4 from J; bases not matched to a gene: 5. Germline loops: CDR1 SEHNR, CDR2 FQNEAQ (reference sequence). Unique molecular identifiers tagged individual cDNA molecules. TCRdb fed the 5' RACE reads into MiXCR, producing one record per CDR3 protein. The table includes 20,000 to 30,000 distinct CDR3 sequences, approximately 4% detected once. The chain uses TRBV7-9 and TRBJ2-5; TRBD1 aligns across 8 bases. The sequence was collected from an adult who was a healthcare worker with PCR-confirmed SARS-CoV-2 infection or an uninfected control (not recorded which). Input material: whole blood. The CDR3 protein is CASIQTGGETQYF. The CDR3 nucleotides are TGTGCCAGCATCCAAACAGGGGGAGAGACCCAGTACTTC. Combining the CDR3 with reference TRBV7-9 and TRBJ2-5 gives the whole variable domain DTGVSQNPRHKITKRGQNVTFRCDPISEHNRLYWYRQTLGQGPEFLTYFQNEAQLEKSRLLSDRFSAERPKGSFSTLEIQRTEQGDSAMYLCASIQTGGETQYFGPGTRLLVL.